The present entry profiles one T cell receptor (beta chain) with its context. Its antigen is still unknown. This entry comes from a study of cytomegalovirus exposure and HLA in healthy donors. The study's findings and limits: Sequence variants that were highly shared formed a cluster that was likely a sequencing artifact. Cytomegalovirus status was reportedly diagnosed by the classifier with high specificity and sensitivity.

V dropped 4 bases and J dropped 1; count of bases not matched to a gene: 4. The CDR3 contains 15 residues. Germline V gives CDR1 SGHRS, CDR2 YFSETQ. Both 60 Vbeta primers and 13 Jbeta primers went into the PCR. Assay: immunoSEQ multiplex PCR; the TCRdb copy retains only in-frame clones and omits some. The profile shows around 140,000 clones, 75% to 85% of them singletons. The V call is TRBV5-1, the J call TRBJ1-1, with 10 bases lining up with TRBD1. The origin of this receptor is a male donor in good health and CMV-seronegative. The material sequenced was PBMCs. The CDR3 DNA sequence: TGCGCCAGCAGCCCCGGACAGGGGGAGAACACTGAAGCTTTCTTT. Protein: CASSPGQGENTEAFF.